The source of this T cell receptor (beta chain) is a study of cytomegalovirus exposure and HLA in healthy donors. The study, taken as a whole, reports: Another analysis was done later, and it associated fewer than 20,000 TCR beta sequences with HLA alleles at 0.05 false discovery rate. Rare TCR sequences dominated, though some public TCRs recurred in many donors.

The CDR3 totals 12 residues. V dropped 0 bases and J dropped 12 bases, with 11 bases sitting between them. Per germline, CDR1 SNHLY and CDR2 FYNNEI. This clone was found once. No antigen is known for it. It was with 60 Vbeta and 13 Jbeta primers that the PCR ran. The method was immunoSEQ multiplex PCR; TCRdb's version includes in-frame clones alone and lacks a portion of them. The table lists 85,000 to 120,000 clones, over 70% of them singletons. Nominally healthy donors were sampled, though unrecorded immune exposures were likely. What was sequenced was PBMCs. The clonotype originates from a boy aged 5 to 17 in good health and CMV-seronegative. The chain is built from TRBV2 and TRBJ1-2; perhaps TRBD1 as D (6 bases). CDR3 protein: CASSEAPGVDTF. The CDR3 DNA reads TGTGCCAGCAGTGAAGCGCCAGGGGTCGACACCTTC. Supplemented by reference TRBV2 and TRBJ1-2, the full variable domain reads EPEVTQTPSHQVTQMGQEVILRCVPISNHLYFYWYRQILGQKVEFLVSFYNNEISEKSEIFDDQFSVERPDGSNFTLKIRSTKLEDSAMYFCASSEAPGVDTFGSGTRLTVV.